Below, one T cell receptor beta chain is given with its context. These data originate in a study of T cells in tuberculosis. Study summary: T cells were selected with CD1B tetramers loaded with glucose monomycolate.

No alpha-beta pairing information exists for these sequences. Some clones are missing from TCRdb's copy, which holds only in-frame ones; the method was immunoSEQ multiplex PCR. Among roughly 59,000 clones listed, roughly 79% were seen once. Study-wide results and caveats: Low-affinity CD1B-GMM tetramer-binding T cells may have been missed.

Germline values: CDR1 SGHVS, CDR2 FQNEAQ. The CDR3 is 12 residues long. V was clipped by 4 bases and J by 4 bases, with 8 bases between them. Cells were sorted from thawed PBMC rested overnight and stained with GMM-loaded CD1B tetramer, viability dye and anti-CD3. The CD1B tetramers carried C32 glucose monomycolate purified from Rhodococcus equi. The sequence was obtained from an adult woman with latent tuberculosis. The sequenced sample was CD1b-GMM tetramer-negative cells sorted from PBMCs. The rearrangement uses TRBV7-8 and TRBJ2-7; the D gene is possibly TRBD1 (6 bases). The CDR3 loop is CASSSTGYEQYF. DNA of the CDR3: TGTGCCAGCAGCTCCACAGGGTACGAGCAGTACTTC.